One and the same sample provided the 3 T cell receptor beta chains below, sequenced in a study of blood T cell repertoires in COVID-19. Clones were sequenced by immunoSEQ multiplex PCR, and TCRdb holds only the in-frame ones, with some missing. The sample yields 200,000 to 250,000 clones, more than 75% seen once. Sequencing was carried out using PBMCs or T cells enriched from blood (not recorded which). These receptors were taken from a woman aged 50 to 65 who had recovered from COVID-19.

The chain recombines TRBV6-2 or TRBV6-3 with TRBJ2-3; 12 positions match TRBD2. Trimming removed 4 bases from V and 2 bases from J; junction bases left unmatched: 4. Germline CDR1 and CDR2: MNHEY and SVGEGT. The CDR3 contains 16 residues. The CDR3 DNA reads TGTGCCAGCAGTTCGGGACTAGCGGGCTTCACAGATACGCAGTATTTT. Translating gives CASSSGLAGFTDTQYF.

The chain recombines TRBV15 with TRBJ2-5, with TRBD1 matching 7 bases. The CDR3 spans 13 residues. Germline V gene sequence: CDR1 LNHNV, CDR2 YYDKDF (reference sequence). The trim removed 4 bases at V and 2 bases at J, leaving 1 base unmatched. The CDR3 here is CATSTRGQETQYF. The CDR3 nucleotides read TGTGCCACCAGCACCAGGGGGCAAGAGACCCAGTACTTC.

The chain has TRBV4-2 and TRBJ1-2; 9 bases line up with TRBD1. CDR3 length: 17 residues. The V segment lost 0 bases and the J segment 4 bases; nucleotides outside the gene matches: 9. The germline gives CDR1 LGHNA, CDR2 YNFKEQ. The CDR3 region is CASSQDRGQGPIYGYTF. In nucleotides, the CDR3 is TGTGCCAGCAGCCAAGATAGGGGACAGGGCCCCATCTATGGCTACACCTTC.